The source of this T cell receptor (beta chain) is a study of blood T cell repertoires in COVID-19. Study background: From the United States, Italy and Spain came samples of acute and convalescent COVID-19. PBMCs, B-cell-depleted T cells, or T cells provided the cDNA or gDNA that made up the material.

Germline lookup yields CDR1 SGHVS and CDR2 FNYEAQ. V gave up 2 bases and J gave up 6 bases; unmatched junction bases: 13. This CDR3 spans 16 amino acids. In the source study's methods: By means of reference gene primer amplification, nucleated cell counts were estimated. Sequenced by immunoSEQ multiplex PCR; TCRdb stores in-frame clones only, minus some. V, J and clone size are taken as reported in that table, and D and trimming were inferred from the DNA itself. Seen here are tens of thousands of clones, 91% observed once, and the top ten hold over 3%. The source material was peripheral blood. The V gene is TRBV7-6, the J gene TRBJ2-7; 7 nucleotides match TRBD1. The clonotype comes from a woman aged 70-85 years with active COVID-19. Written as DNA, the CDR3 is TGTGCCAGCAGCTTATCCCTCAGTCAGGGGGTTGGCGAGCAGTACTTC. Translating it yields CASSLSLSQGVGEQYF.